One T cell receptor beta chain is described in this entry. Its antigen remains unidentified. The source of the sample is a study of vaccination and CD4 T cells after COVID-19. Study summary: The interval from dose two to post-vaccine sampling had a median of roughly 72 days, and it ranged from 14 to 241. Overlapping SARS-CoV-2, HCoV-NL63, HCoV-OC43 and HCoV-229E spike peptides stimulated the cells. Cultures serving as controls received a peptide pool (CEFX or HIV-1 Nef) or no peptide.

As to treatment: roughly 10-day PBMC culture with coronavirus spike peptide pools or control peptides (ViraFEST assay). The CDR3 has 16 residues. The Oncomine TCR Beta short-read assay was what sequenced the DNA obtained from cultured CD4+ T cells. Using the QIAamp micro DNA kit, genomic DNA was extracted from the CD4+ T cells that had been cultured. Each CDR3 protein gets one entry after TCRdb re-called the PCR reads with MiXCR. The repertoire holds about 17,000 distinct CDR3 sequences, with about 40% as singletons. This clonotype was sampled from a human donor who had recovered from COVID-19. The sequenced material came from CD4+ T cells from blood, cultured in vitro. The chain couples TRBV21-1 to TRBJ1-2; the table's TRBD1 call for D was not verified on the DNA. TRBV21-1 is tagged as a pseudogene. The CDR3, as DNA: TGTGCCAGCAGCAAAGCATACTCAAGGACAGATTCGGGCTACACCTTC. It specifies CASSKAYSRTDSGYTF.